The clone carrying this T cell receptor (beta chain) was counted between two and nine times. These data originate in a study of early T cells in non-severe SARS-CoV-2 infection. Study-wide context: Sequenced bulk RNA came from whole blood that was unsorted, and chains were unpaired.

Each CDR3 protein gets one entry after TCRdb re-called the 5' RACE reads with MiXCR. There are 84,000 or so distinct CDR3 sequences in the sample; about 12% occur only once, and about 2.7% lies in the top ten. Trimming left V 2 bases short and J 4 bases short, with 11 bases between. The CDR3 has 14 residues. The sequenced sample was whole blood. This TCR was sampled from an adult who was a healthcare worker with PCR-confirmed SARS-CoV-2 infection or an uninfected control (not recorded which). The J gene is TRBJ1-1, the V gene TRBV12-3 or TRBV12-4, with D possibly TRBD1 on 5 matching bases. The CDR3 region is CASSLSQGATEAFF. The DNA of the CDR3 is TGTGCCAGCAGTTTATCCCAGGGTGCCACTGAAGCTTTCTTT.